The next 14 T cell receptor beta chains were all read from a single sample in a study of OX40 agonist ivuxolimab in advanced cancers. The protocol was immunoSEQ multiplex PCR, while the TCRdb copy is restricted to in-frame clones and leaves out a portion. The sample lists roughly 57,000 clones; about 81% were seen once. Sample: CD4+ or CD8+ T cells sorted from blood, taken in a trial of the OX40 agonist ivuxolimab. These TCRs come from an adult with an advanced solid tumor such as melanoma, head and neck, liver or kidney cancer.

This clone was seen more than once but under ten times. The chain combines TRBV5-1 with TRBJ2-1; the match to TRBD2 covers 7 bases. The CDR3 is 17 amino acids. Germline V lookup: CDR1 SGHRS, CDR2 YFSETQ. V lost 1 base to trimming and J lost 5 bases; unmatched junction nucleotides: 12. The CDR3 sequence: CASSLWGTRESHNEQFF. The CDR3 DNA follows: TGCGCCAGCAGCTTGTGGGGTACGCGGGAGTCCCACAATGAGCAGTTCTTC.

J is TRBJ2-3 and V is TRBV29-1; possibly TRBD1 for D (6 bases). This CDR3 has 16 residues. Trimming removed 4 bases from V and 3 bases from J, with 20 bases in between. Germline values: CDR1 SQVTM, CDR2 ANQGSEA. The CDR3 DNA is TGCAGCGTTGGGATACTTACAGGGATAGTAACAGATACGCAGTATTTT. It is translated as CSVGILTGIVTDTQYF.

The chain is built from TRBV7-2 and TRBJ1-5; D uncertain. V was shortened by 1 base and J by 2 bases, with 9 bases between the two germline ends. CDR1 SGHTA and CDR2 FQGNSA come from the germline V gene. The CDR3 spans 15 residues. CDR3 sequence (DNA): TGTGCCAGCAGCTTAGAGCAAGGCGGCAATCAGCCCCAGCATTTT. This encodes CASSLEQGGNQPQHF.

The chain recombines TRBV18 with TRBJ2-5; D gene uncertain. Germline lookup yields CDR1 KGHSH and CDR2 LQKENI. The CDR3 covers 12 residues. V lost 3 bases and J lost 6, with 8 bases in between. The CDR3 is CASSPSSQTQYF. DNA for the CDR3: TGTGCCAGCTCACCTTCCTCCCAGACCCAGTACTTC.

A single count supports this clone. The V call is TRBV19, the J call TRBJ1-2; D is unclear. With 8 bases removed from V and 1 base from J, the gap between germline ends came to 20 bases. CDR1 is LNHDA and CDR2 is SQIVND in the germline V gene (reference sequence). This CDR3 spans 16 amino acids. CDR3 protein: CASSVLSLGINYGYTF. Written as DNA, the CDR3 is TGTGCCAGTTCCGTTCTCAGCCTCGGGATTAACTATGGCTACACCTTC.

This clone was counted a few times. This specimen includes other DNA sequences encoding the same CDR3. The chain uses TRBV18 and TRBJ2-1; 7 bases line up with TRBD2. With 2 bases clipped from V and 8 bases from J, the junction kept 3 bases outside the gene matches. CDR1 and CDR2 from the germline V gene are KGHSH and LQKENI. This CDR3 spans 13 amino acids. The CDR3 protein is CASSPSGGDEQFF. For the CDR3, the DNA is TGTGCCAGCTCACCATCTGGGGGGGATGAGCAGTTCTTC.

This rearrangement joins TRBV7-2 to TRBJ2-2, with D uncertain. There are 13 residues in the CDR3. Trimming pared 3 bases from V and 5 bases from J, leaving 7 bases between. Germline V lookup: CDR1 SGHTA, CDR2 FQGNSA. The CDR3 loop is CASSFQGTGELFF. The DNA for the CDR3 is TGTGCCAGCAGCTTTCAAGGAACCGGGGAGCTGTTTTTT.

The gene calls are TRBV13 and TRBJ2-7, with 8 bases that match TRBD2. Looked up from germline, CDR1 is PRHDT and CDR2 is FYEKMQ (reference sequence). V lost 5 bases, J lost 3 bases, and 6 bases stayed unmatched. The CDR3 sequence is 14 residues long. In DNA form, the CDR3 reads TGTGCCAGCAGCGCCGGGAGGGTCTTCTACGAGCAGTACTTC. Translation: CASSAGRVFYEQYF.

This chain uses TRBV18 with TRBJ2-1; the D gene is possibly TRBD1 (6 bases). This CDR3 is 18 amino acids long. The V end was cut by 3 bases, the J end by 9 bases, with 27 bases between. CDR1 and CDR2 from the germline V gene are KGHSH and LQKENI. The DNA for the CDR3 is TGTGCCAGCTCACCTACGAACTCACAGGGTAGGTCGTCTGGTGAGCAGTTCTTC. It is translated as CASSPTNSQGRSSGEQFF.

The chain couples TRBV30 to TRBJ2-1; 11 bases match TRBD2. Per germline, CDR1 GTSNPN and CDR2 SVGIG (reference sequence). Trimming took 4 bases from V and 2 from J; bases not matched to a gene: 7. This CDR3 spans 16 amino acids. CDR3: CAWISLSGRAYNEQFF. The CDR3 DNA sequence: TGTGCCTGGATTTCGCTTAGCGGGAGGGCCTACAATGAGCAGTTCTTC.

The chain has TRBV2 and TRBJ1-1; TRBD1 matches at 7 bases. V shed 9 bases, J shed 2 bases, and the junction held 6 bases outside the gene matches. Germline loops: CDR1 SNHLY, CDR2 FYNNEI. The CDR3 is 13 amino acids. CDR3 residues: CASGQVENTEAFF. In DNA form, the CDR3 reads TGTGCCAGTGGACAGGTGGAAAACACTGAAGCTTTCTTT.

This clone was seen once. V gene TRBV6-1 combines with J gene TRBJ1-6; 7 nucleotides align to TRBD1. The CDR3 length is 18 residues. V shed 2 bases, J shed 4 bases, and the junction held 11 bases outside the gene matches. CDR1 is MNHNS, CDR2 SASEGT, per germline. The chain's CDR3 is CASSESLLAGQYNSPLHF. The CDR3 DNA follows: TGTGCCAGCAGTGAATCGCTTCTTGCGGGACAGTATAATTCACCCCTCCACTTT.

The CDR3 protein is CASNENPNYGYTF. DNA of the CDR3: TGTGCCAGTAACGAGAACCCTAACTATGGCTACACCTTC. This chain joins TRBV19 and TRBJ1-2, with D unresolved. The V gene lost 7 bases and the J gene lost 0 bases, with 9 bases spanning the gap. Germline lookup yields CDR1 LNHDA and CDR2 SQIVND (reference sequence). The CDR3 contains 13 residues. The full variable domain, with the rest looked up from reference TRBV19 and TRBJ1-2, is DGGITQSPKYLFRKEGQNVTLSCEQNLNHDAMYWYRQDPGQGLRLIYYSQIVNDFQKGDIAEGYSVSREKKESFPLTVTSAQKNPTAFYLCASNENPNYGYTFGSGTRLTVV.

The chain links TRBV6-5 to TRBJ2-7; 8 bases agree with TRBD1. This CDR3 has 13 residues. Unmatched junction bases numbered 7, after V lost 5 bases and J lost 7 bases. The V gene's germline CDR1 is MNHEY and CDR2 SVGAGI. CDR3 coding DNA: TGTGCCAGCAGTGCTCAGGGGGCGAGGGAGCAGTACTTC. Translating gives CASSAQGAREQYF.